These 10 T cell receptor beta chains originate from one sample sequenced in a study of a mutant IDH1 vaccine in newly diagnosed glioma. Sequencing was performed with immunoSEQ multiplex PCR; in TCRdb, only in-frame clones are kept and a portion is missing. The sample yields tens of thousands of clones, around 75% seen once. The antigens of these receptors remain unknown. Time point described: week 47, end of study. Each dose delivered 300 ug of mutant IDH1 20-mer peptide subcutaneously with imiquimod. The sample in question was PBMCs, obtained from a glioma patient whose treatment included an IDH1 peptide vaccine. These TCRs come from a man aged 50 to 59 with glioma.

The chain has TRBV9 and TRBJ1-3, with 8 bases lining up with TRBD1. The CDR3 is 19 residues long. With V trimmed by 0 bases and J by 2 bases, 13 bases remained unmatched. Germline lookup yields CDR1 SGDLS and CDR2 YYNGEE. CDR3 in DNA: TGTGCCAGCAGCGTAGGGACAGGGAGGTTTACGGCCGCTGGAAACACCATATATTTT. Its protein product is CASSVGTGRFTAAGNTIYF.

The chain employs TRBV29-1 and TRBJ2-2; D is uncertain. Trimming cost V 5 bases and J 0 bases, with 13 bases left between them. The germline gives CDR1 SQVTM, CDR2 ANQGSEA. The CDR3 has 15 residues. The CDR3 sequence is CSVLSGSPNTGELFF. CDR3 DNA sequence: TGCAGCGTTCTGTCGGGCAGCCCGAACACCGGGGAGCTGTTTTTT.

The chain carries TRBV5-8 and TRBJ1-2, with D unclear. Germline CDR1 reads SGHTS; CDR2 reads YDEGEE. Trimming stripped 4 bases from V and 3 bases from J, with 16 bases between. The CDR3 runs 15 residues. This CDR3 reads CASSPSLGEDYGYTF. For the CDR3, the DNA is TGTGCCAGCAGCCCCAGTCTTGGGGAGGACTATGGCTACACCTTC.

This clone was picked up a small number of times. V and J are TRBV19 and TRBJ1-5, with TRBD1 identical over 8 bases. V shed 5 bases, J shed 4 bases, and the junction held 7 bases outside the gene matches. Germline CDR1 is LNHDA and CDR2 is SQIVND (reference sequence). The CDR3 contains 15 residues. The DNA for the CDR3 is TGTGCCAGTAGTGTTGGACAGGGCTGGAATCAGCCCCAGCATTTT. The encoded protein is CASSVGQGWNQPQHF.

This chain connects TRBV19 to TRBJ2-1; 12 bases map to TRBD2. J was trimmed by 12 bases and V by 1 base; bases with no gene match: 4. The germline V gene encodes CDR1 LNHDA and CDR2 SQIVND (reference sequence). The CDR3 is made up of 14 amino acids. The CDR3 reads CASSIAPSGGGQFF. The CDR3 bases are TGTGCCAGTAGTATAGCCCCTAGCGGGGGGGGGCAGTTCTTC.

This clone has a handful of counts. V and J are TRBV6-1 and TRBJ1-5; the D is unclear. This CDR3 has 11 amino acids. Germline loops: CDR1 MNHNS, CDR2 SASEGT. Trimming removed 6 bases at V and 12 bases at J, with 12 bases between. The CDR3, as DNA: TGTGCCAGCAGGTCGCTCTGGTTCCAGCATTTT. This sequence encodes CASRSLWFQHF.

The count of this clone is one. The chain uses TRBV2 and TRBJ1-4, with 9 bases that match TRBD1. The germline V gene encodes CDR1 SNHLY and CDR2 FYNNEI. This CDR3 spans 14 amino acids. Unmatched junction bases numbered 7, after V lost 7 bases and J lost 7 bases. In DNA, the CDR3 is TGTGCCAGCACTTTACAGGGGGCGAGTGAAAAACTGTTTTTT. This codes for CASTLQGASEKLFF.

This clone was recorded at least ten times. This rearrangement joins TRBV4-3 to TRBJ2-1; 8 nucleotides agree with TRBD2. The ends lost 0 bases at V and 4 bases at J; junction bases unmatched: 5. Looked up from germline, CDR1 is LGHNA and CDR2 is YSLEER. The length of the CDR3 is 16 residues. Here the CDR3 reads CASSQDQGGGYNEQFF. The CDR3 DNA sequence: TGCGCCAGCAGCCAAGATCAGGGCGGGGGGTACAATGAGCAGTTCTTC.

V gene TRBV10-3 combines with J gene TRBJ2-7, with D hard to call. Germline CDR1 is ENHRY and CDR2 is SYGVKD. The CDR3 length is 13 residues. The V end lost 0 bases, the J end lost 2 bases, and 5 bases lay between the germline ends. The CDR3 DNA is TGTGCCATCAGTGAGTCTCGCGCCTACGAGCAGTACTTC. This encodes CAISESRAYEQYF.

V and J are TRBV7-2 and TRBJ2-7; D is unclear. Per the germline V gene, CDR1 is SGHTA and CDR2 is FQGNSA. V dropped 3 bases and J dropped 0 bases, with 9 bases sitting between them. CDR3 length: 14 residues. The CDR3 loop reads CASSLDRTSYEQYF. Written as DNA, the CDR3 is TGTGCCAGCAGCTTGGACCGGACCTCCTACGAGCAGTACTTC.